Reported below is one TCR beta chain. CDR3 length: 13 residues. V was trimmed by 2 bases and J by 7 bases, leaving 9 bases between them. The germline gives CDR1 LGHNA, CDR2 YSLEER. The sample belongs to a study of siplizumab effects on memory and regulatory T cells. TCRdb keeps only in-frame clones here, not all; method: immunoSEQ multiplex PCR. The sample holds 110,000 or so clones; just over 90% are singletons and the top ten take around 0.32%. The source of this sequence is a human donor in good health. The chain couples TRBV4-3 to TRBJ2-1, with D perhaps matching TRBD1 (6 bases). Sequenced input: CD4+ T cells sorted from blood. The CDR3, as DNA: TGCGCCAGCAGCCAAATCCAGGGGAATGAGCAGTTCTTC. Protein: CASSQIQGNEQFF.